This TCR beta chain emerged from a study of T cell repertoires in cytomegalovirus infection. Study summary: Well-studied HLA-B-restricted epitopes and recently identified HLA-C-restricted epitopes of CMV were both used in the study. TCR beta signatures that were public indicated CMV infection and matching HLA type.

This clonotype occurred a few times. Its matching antigen is unknown. Study-level findings and limits: The ex vivo response was dominated by HLA-C-restricted CMV-specific TCR beta clonotypes. Frequencies of public TCR beta families were cumulated, and this identified carriers of CMV plus the relevant HLA.

Trimming took 6 bases from V and 0 from J; bases not matched to a gene: 9. CDR3 size: 15 residues. Germline CDR1 SQVTM, CDR2 ANQGSEA. TCRdb reanalysed the reads using MiXCR and keeps one entry per CDR3 protein. Among 700,000 to 850,000 distinct CDR3 sequences listed, 30% to 35% were seen once. The origin of this receptor is a human donor in good health (CMV status not recorded). Some clones in this sample may be carry-over from other donors' samples. V usage is TRBV29-1 and J usage is TRBJ2-3; 7 bases are shared with TRBD1. The sample in question was cultured CD8+ T cells from PBMCs, obtained from culture after CMV antigen stimulation. CDR3 DNA: TGCAGCGTCGACGACGGGACAGTAAGCACAGATACGCAGTATTTT. Protein product: CSVDDGTVSTDTQYF.